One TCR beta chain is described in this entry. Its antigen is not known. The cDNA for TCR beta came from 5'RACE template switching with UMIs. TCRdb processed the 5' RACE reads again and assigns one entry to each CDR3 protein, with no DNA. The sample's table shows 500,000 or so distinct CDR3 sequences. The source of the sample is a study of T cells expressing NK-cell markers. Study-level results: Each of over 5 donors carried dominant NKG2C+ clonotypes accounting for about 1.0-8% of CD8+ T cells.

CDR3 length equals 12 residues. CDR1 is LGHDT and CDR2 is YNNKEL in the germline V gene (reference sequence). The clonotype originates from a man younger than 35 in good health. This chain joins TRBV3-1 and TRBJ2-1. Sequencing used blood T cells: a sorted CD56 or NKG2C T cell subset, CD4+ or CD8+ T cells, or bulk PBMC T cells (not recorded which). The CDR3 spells CASSQGSTKQFF.